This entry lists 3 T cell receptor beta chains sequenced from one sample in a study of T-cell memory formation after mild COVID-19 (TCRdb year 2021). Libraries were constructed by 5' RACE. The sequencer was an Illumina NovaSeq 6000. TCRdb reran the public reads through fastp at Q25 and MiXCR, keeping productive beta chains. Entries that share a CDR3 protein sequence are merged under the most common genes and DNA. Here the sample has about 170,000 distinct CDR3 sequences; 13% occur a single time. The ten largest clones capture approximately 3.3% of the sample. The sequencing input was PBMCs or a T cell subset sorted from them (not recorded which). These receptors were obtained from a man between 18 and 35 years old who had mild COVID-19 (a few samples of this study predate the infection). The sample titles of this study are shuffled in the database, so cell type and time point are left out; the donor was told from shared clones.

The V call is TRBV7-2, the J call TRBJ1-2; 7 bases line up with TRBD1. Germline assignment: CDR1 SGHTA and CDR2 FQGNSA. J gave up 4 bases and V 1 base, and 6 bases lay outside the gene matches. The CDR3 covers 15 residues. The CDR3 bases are TGTGCCAGCAGCTTAGGAAGCCGGGACAGCTATGGCTACACCTTC. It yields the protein CASSLGSRDSYGYTF.

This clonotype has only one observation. The CDR3 region has the DNA TGTGCCAGCAGCCAATGGGGTAGCGGGGGGGACGAAGATACGCAGTATTTT. This gives the protein CASSQWGSGGDEDTQYF. The chain couples TRBV3-1 to TRBJ2-3; TRBD2 matches at 11 bases. Per germline, CDR1 LGHDT and CDR2 YNNKEL (reference sequence). The length of the CDR3 is 17 residues. J was trimmed by 5 bases and V by 2 bases; bases with no gene match: 9.

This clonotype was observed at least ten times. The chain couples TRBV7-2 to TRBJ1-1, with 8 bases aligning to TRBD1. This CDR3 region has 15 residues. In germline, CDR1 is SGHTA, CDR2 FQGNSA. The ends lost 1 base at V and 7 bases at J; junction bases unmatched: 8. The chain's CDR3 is CASSLGPRDRIEAFF. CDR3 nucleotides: TGTGCCAGCAGCTTAGGTCCCCGGGACAGGATTGAAGCTTTCTTT.